Sequencing of this TCR beta chain was carried out in a study of type 1 and type 2 diabetes patients. Study context: Across the study, approximately 19 million paired-end reads were produced.

Genomic DNA was the PCR template. Multiplex PCR with 30 forward and 13 reverse primers amplified the TCR beta CDR3. TCRdb fed the multiplex PCR reads into MiXCR, producing one record per CDR3 protein. The sample includes about 250,000 distinct CDR3 sequences, roughly 50% of them seen just once. The CDR3 runs to 10 residues. Looked up from germline, CDR1 is DFQATT and CDR2 is SNEGSKA (reference sequence). Losses at the gene ends were 6 bases for V and 14 bases for J; bases not matched to a gene: 7. The sample holds a few counts of this clonotype. Diabetic patients met standard criteria for type 1 or type 2 diabetes. Each participant gave about 10 milliliters of peripheral blood.

The chain has TRBV20-1 and TRBJ2-1; 7 bases match TRBD1. Sequences were obtained from peripheral blood mononuclear cells (PBMCs). This TCR was sampled from a man between 18 and 29 years old with type 2 diabetes. The CDR3 nucleotides read TGCAGTGCGGGTGACAGGGTGAAGTTCTTC. Its translation: CSAGDRVKFF.